This T cell receptor beta chain was observed in a study of blood T cell repertoires in COVID-19. Study information: Material from acute and convalescent COVID-19 was sourced from the United States, Italy and Spain. T cells, B-cell-depleted T cells, or PBMCs supplied cDNA or gDNA.

The method was immunoSEQ multiplex PCR; TCRdb's version includes in-frame clones alone and lacks a portion of them. The sample has 110,000 to 150,000 clones; about four fifths are singletons. V lost 3 bases and J lost 10; bases outside the gene matches: 12. This CDR3 region has 15 residues. Germline lookup yields CDR1 SGHDN and CDR2 FVKESK. Sequencing was performed on peripheral blood. This receptor was taken from a human donor in a cohort sampled during active COVID-19. The chain joins TRBV14 to TRBJ2-1; TRBD2 agrees at 7 bases. CDR3 nucleotide sequence: TGTGCCAGCAGCCAGATGCCAAGTACTAGCGCAGAGCAGTTCTTC. It is translated as CASSQMPSTSAEQFF.